A selection of T cell receptor beta chains follows, all from one sample in a study of blood T cell repertoires in COVID-19. Only in-frame clones appear in the TCRdb table, and some are missing; sequencing was by immunoSEQ multiplex PCR. The sample shows about 280,000 clones, about 85% of them seen only once. Sequenced sample: PBMCs or T cells enriched from blood (not recorded which). Every receptor here comes from a woman between 45 and 65 years old who had recovered from COVID-19. Both conserved end residues are part of each CDR3. The D gene is left open where the match is weak. The size entry is marked missing in some rows and otherwise reads once, few, many or a size class.

cdr3_nt cdr3_aa d_call cdr3_length v_call clone_size j_call
TGTGCCTGGAGTGACCTTGTTGGACACGTTTATGGCTACACCTTC CAWSDLVGHVYGYTF NA 15 TRBV30 NA TRBJ1-2
TGTGCCTGGAGTGCCCCGGGAAACTCCTATAATTCACCCCTCCACTTT CAWSAPGNSYNSPLHF NA 16 TRBV30 NA TRBJ1-6
TGTGCCACCAGCCTAGCGGGGGGGCTGAGCACAGATACGCAGTATTTT CATSLAGGLSTDTQYF TRBD2 16 TRBV24-1 NA TRBJ2-3
TGTGCCAGCAGCCCCTCTAGAAGGGAGGAGACCCAGTACTTC CASSPSRREETQYF NA 14 TRBV11-1 NA TRBJ2-5
TGTGCCAGCAGCCAAGAAAAGAGGCTAGCGGGCGGCAGGGAGACCCAGTACTTC CASSQEKRLAGGRETQYF TRBD2 18 TRBV3-1/TRBV3-2 NA TRBJ2-5
TGTGCCAGCAGCTTGGGCCGGCGGGACACTGAAGCTTTCTTT CASSLGRRDTEAFF NA 14 TRBV5-5 NA TRBJ1-1
TGTGCCAGCAGCGAAGGCGGTATCCGGCGTAGCAATCAGCCCCAGCATTTT CASSEGGIRRSNQPQHF NA 17 TRBV11-2 NA TRBJ1-5
TGTGCCAGCAGTTACGTACGAGGGCGCGGGACCGGGGAGCTGTTTTTT CASSYVRGRGTGELFF NA 16 TRBV6-2/TRBV6-3 NA TRBJ2-2
TGTGCCTGGAATCGGGGAAGGCCCAATCAGCCCCAGCATTTT CAWNRGRPNQPQHF NA 14 TRBV30 NA TRBJ1-5
TGTGCCAGCAGCTTTACAGGAGTCAACACTGAAGCTTTCTTT CASSFTGVNTEAFF NA 14 TRBV5-4 NA TRBJ1-1
TGTGCCAGAAGCATCCGGGGAAATCGGGATGAGCAGTTCTTC CARSIRGNRDEQFF NA 14 TRBV5-3 NA TRBJ2-1
TGTGCCAGTAGTACCTCGACAGGGTATTATGGCTACACCTTC CASSTSTGYYGYTF TRBD1 14 TRBV19 NA TRBJ1-2
TGTGCCAGCTCGCTCACCGGGACTAGCGTCTCGGCATCAGAGACCCAGTACTTC CASSLTGTSVSASETQYF TRBD2 18 TRBV9 few TRBJ2-5
TGTGCCAGCTCACCCCCAGGGCTAAACCAGCCCCAGCATTTT CASSPPGLNQPQHF NA 14 TRBV18 NA TRBJ1-5
TGTGCCAGCATTGACACTCGGGGGGCGAATCAGCCCCAGCATTTT CASIDTRGANQPQHF NA 15 TRBV28 NA TRBJ1-5
TGTGCCAGCAGCGTAGTAGTAACCGGGGAGCTGTTTTTT CASSVVVTGELFF NA 13 TRBV9 NA TRBJ2-2
TGTGCCAGCAGCTCAGGGGAAGGGGAGCTGTTTTTT CASSSGEGELFF NA 12 TRBV5-4 NA TRBJ2-2
TGTGCCAGCAGTGAAAACGGGAGGGGGTTAGATACGCAGTATTTT CASSENGRGLDTQYF TRBD2 15 TRBV6-4 NA TRBJ2-3
TGTGCCTGGAGCGCATCTTTACAGGACGGCAATCAGCCCCAGCATTTT CAWSASLQDGNQPQHF NA 16 TRBV30 NA TRBJ1-5
TGCGCCAGCAGCTTGTACCCGGGACTAGCGGCTAGCACAGATACGCAGTATTTT CASSLYPGLAASTDTQYF TRBD2 18 TRBV5-1 NA TRBJ2-3
TGTGCCAGCAGCCTAGACAGGCGCAGGTTCACAGATACGCAGTATTTT CASSLDRRRFTDTQYF NA 16 TRBV5-6 NA TRBJ2-3
TGTGCCAGTAGTACCGGGACTAGCGGGGGCTATTTGGAGCAGTTCTTC CASSTGTSGGYLEQFF TRBD2 16 TRBV19 NA TRBJ2-1
TGCGCCAGCACGCCGGGACAGGGAGTTGGCGGGGAGCTGTTTTTT CASTPGQGVGGELFF TRBD1 15 TRBV10-1 NA TRBJ2-2
TGCGCCAGCAGCACGAGGACAGGGGACTACAATGAGCAGTTCTTC CASSTRTGDYNEQFF TRBD1 15 TRBV10-1 NA TRBJ2-1
TGCGCCAGCGCCGTGGGGGGTAGCTCCTACAATGAGCAGTTCTTC CASAVGGSSYNEQFF NA 15 TRBV5-1 NA TRBJ2-1
TGTGCCAGCAGTGAGGGGCATAACTATGGCTACACCTTC CASSEGHNYGYTF NA 13 TRBV6-1 NA TRBJ1-2
TGTGCCAGCAGCTCGGGACAGGGGACTGAAGCTTTCTTT CASSSGQGTEAFF TRBD1 13 TRBV7-9 NA TRBJ1-1
TGTGCCAGCAGCTTATCCGGCTGGGCCGGCAATCAGCCCCAGCATTTT CASSLSGWAGNQPQHF NA 16 TRBV7-9 NA TRBJ1-5
TGTGCCAGCGGCGGAATGAACACCGGGGAGCTGTTTTTT CASGGMNTGELFF NA 13 TRBV5-6 NA TRBJ2-2
TGTGCCAGCAGTCGGTTCAGGGGGCAGGGTGATCAGCCCCAGCATTTT CASSRFRGQGDQPQHF TRBD1 16 TRBV2 once TRBJ1-5
TGTGCCAGCAGAAGGGGCAGGGGGAACACCGGGGAGCTGTTTTTT CASRRGRGNTGELFF NA 15 TRBV6-5 few TRBJ2-2
TGTGCCAGCAGTGGAGGGGGCGGCAATCAGCCCCAGCATTTT CASSGGGGNQPQHF TRBD1 14 TRBV2 few TRBJ1-5
TGCAGCGCCGCAACAGGGGGCGGTCAGCCCCAGCATTTT CSAATGGGQPQHF TRBD1 13 TRBV29-1 NA TRBJ1-5
TGCGCCAGCAGCCCCTTAGCGGGAGCGGGCAATGAGCAGTTCTTC CASSPLAGAGNEQFF TRBD2 15 TRBV5-1 NA TRBJ2-1
TGTGCCAGCACCTTGGGGGGAACCGCCAGCACAGATACGCAGTATTTT CASTLGGTASTDTQYF NA 16 TRBV28 NA TRBJ2-3
TGCGCCAGCAGCCAAGAGGCTAGCGGGAGGGCCTGGGAGACCCAGTACTTC CASSQEASGRAWETQYF TRBD2 17 TRBV4-3 NA TRBJ2-5
TGCAGTGCTGGCAGGGATACTGAAGCTTTCTTT CSAGRDTEAFF NA 11 TRBV20-1 NA TRBJ1-1
TGTGCCAGCAGTTTTACCGGGGTTAGGGCAGATACGCAGTATTTT CASSFTGVRADTQYF NA 15 TRBV28 NA TRBJ2-3
TGTGCCAGCAGCTTATCCCCCTCAAATGGCGGGGGGAACACCGGGGAGCTGTTTTTT CASSLSPSNGGGNTGELFF TRBD2 19 TRBV7-8 few TRBJ2-2
TGTGCAAGTCGCCCGGGGGGTAACACTGAAGCTTTCTTT CASRPGGNTEAFF NA 13 TRBV12-2 NA TRBJ1-1
TGTGCCAGCAGACAGGGATCGAGCGGCAATCAGCCCCAGCATTTT CASRQGSSGNQPQHF NA 15 TRBV6-5 NA TRBJ1-5
TGTGCCAGTAGTATCCCCACAGCTTCCACCGGGGAGCTGTTTTTT CASSIPTASTGELFF NA 15 TRBV19 few TRBJ2-2
TGTGCCAGCAGCGTATCCGGGAACACTGAAGCTTTCTTT CASSVSGNTEAFF NA 13 TRBV9 NA TRBJ1-1
TGTGCCTGGACTGAGGGAGGGTTCCTTCAGCCCCAGCATTTT CAWTEGGFLQPQHF NA 14 TRBV30 NA TRBJ1-5
TGTGCCAGTACCCCGATGAAGGGGGCGCCCTATGGCTACACCTTC CASTPMKGAPYGYTF TRBD1 15 TRBV19 NA TRBJ1-2
TGTGCCAGCAGCTTTACCCGGGACAGTGCAGCCCAGCATTTT CASSFTRDSAAQHF TRBD1 14 TRBV7-3 NA TRBJ1-5
TGCGCCAGCAGCGGTCAGACAGGGACCGGGGAGCTGTTTTTT CASSGQTGTGELFF TRBD1 14 TRBV5-1 NA TRBJ2-2
TGCGCCAGCAGCCAAGAAGACAGGGGGTCTGTCAATGAGCAGTTCTTC CASSQEDRGSVNEQFF TRBD1 16 TRBV4-1 NA TRBJ2-1
TGTGCCAGCAGCCAAAACCGACAGGCACGAACTGAAGCTTTCTTT CASSQNRQARTEAFF NA 15 TRBV7-8 NA TRBJ1-1
TGTGCCAGTAGTCGGGAACTCTCTGGGGCCAACGTCCTGACTTTC CASSRELSGANVLTF NA 15 TRBV19 NA TRBJ2-6
TGTGCCAGTAGTATCCGGACAGGGGCTAGTAATTCACCCCTCCACTTT CASSIRTGASNSPLHF TRBD1 16 TRBV19 NA TRBJ1-6
TGTGCCACCAGTGCCCCTCGACTAGCGGGGATGACTGAGACCCAGTACTTC CATSAPRLAGMTETQYF TRBD2 17 TRBV24-1 NA TRBJ2-5
TGTGCCAGCAGCCCAAACAGGGAGGGCTATGGCTACACCTTC CASSPNREGYGYTF NA 14 TRBV6-5 NA TRBJ1-2
TGTGCCAGCAGCAACAGGGTCTACACTGAAGCTTTCTTT CASSNRVYTEAFF NA 13 TRBV6-6 NA TRBJ1-1
TGTGCCAGCAGCTTCGATCAGGGGGCTAGTCAGCCCCAGCATTTT CASSFDQGASQPQHF TRBD1 15 TRBV7-2 once TRBJ1-5
TGTGCCAGCTCGTCCGGGTCCTATAATGAAAAACTGTTTTTT CASSSGSYNEKLFF NA 14 TRBV18 NA TRBJ1-4
TGTGCCAGCAACCGATGGGGAGGCAATTCACCCCTCCACTTT CASNRWGGNSPLHF NA 14 TRBV19 once TRBJ1-6